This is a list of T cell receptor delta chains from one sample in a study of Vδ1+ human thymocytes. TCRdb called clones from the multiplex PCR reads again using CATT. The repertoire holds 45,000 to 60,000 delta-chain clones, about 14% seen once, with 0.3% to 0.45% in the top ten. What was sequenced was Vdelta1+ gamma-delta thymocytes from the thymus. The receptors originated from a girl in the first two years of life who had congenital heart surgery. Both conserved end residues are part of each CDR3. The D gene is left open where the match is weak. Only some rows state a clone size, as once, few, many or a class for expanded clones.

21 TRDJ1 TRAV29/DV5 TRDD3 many TGTGCAGCAAGCGTGTCTAATGGGGGGATACCAGTAGTCCTGTACACCGATAAACTCATCTTT CAASVSNGGIPVVLYTDKLIF
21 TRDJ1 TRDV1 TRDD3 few TGTGCTCTTGGCCGTGACGGATTTGAGTTGGCTGGGGGATATGGACCCGATAAACTCATCTTT CALGRDGFELAGGYGPDKLIF
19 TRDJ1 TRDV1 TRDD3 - TGTGCTCTTGGGGACTGGACGGTGGGGGATACGACGTACACCGATAAACTCATCTTT CALGDWTVGDTTYTDKLIF
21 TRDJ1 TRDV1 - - TGTGCTCTTGGGGAACTCTTAAATCGTAGGACGCGGGGCCACAGGACCGATAAACTCATCTTT CALGELLNRRTRGHRTDKLIF
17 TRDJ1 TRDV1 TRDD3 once TGTGCTCTTGGGGAATCCTGTGGGGGATACGGGATGGATAAACTCATCTTT CALGESCGGYGMDKLIF
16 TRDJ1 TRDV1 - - TGTGCTCTTGGGGAACTCTCGGGGTCCTACACCGATAAACTCATCTTT CALGELSGSYTDKLIF
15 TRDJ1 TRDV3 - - TGTGCCTTTATATCCGTACCCTACTACACCGATAAACTCATCTTT CAFISVPYYTDKLIF
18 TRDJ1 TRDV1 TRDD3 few TGTGCTCTTGGGGAACAGGTCCTAACCTGGGGGGGCACCGATAAACTCATCTTT CALGEQVLTWGGTDKLIF
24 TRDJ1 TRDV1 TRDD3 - TGTGCTCTTGGGGGGGGGGCCTATCCTAAACTCATCACCAGCTCTGGGGGGCGGACCGATAAACTCATCTTT CALGGGAYPKLITSSGGRTDKLIF
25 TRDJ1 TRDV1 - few TGTGCTCTTGGGAATCCCGATCTTAATGCGGATACTGAAGGCTGGACCGCACCGTACACCGATAAACTCATCTTT CALGNPDLNADTEGWTAPYTDKLIF
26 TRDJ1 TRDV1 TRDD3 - TGTGCTCTTGGGGAACTAGGCTGGCTTCTTCGGCCTTTCATACCTCCGGGGGATGTGTACACCGATAAACTCATCTTT CALGELGWLLRPFIPPGDVYTDKLIF
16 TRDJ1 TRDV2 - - TGTGCCTGTGACTGGCCCTACGCCCGGGATACCGATAAACTCATCTTT CACDWPYARDTDKLIF
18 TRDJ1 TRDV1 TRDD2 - TGTGCTCTTGGGGAACTAACCCCCTTCCTCCGACCCACCGATAAACTCATCTTT CALGELTPFLRPTDKLIF
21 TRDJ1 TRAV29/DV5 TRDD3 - TGTGCAGCATACCTACTACGTTTGACTTACTGGGGGTACTGCGACACCGATAAACTCATCTTT CAAYLLRLTYWGYCDTDKLIF
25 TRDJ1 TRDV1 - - TGTGCTCTTGGGTTTAGGCCTTCCTACGACCCGTACTGGGGGTCAGCCACGATGTACACCGATAAACTCATCTTT CALGFRPSYDPYWGSATMYTDKLIF
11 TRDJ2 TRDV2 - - TGTGCCGGGGAACCCACGGGACAACTCTTCTTT CAGEPTGQLFF
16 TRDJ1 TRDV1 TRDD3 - TGTGCTCTTGGGGGTGGGGGATACGCGTACACCGATAAGCTCATCTTT CALGGGGYAYTDKLIF
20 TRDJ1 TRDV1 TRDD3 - TGTGCTCTTGGGAAATCCTGCACGACCGACTGGGGGATGCTAACCGATAAACTCATCTTT CALGKSCTTDWGMLTDKLIF
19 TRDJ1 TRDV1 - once TGTGCTCTCACCCCAACGGGGGGTCCCCTGGGGCCGATGTCCGATAAACTCATCTTT CALTPTGGPLGPMSDKLIF
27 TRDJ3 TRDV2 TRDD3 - TGTGCCTGTGACACCTCCTTCCTACGCCTATGGTACTGGGGGATACGCATAAGCTCCTGGGACACCCGACAGATGTTTTTC CACDTSFLRLWYWGIRISSWDTRQMFF
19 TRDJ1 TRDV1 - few TGTGCTCTTGGGGAATTCGGATCCTACGTGTCGAACCACACCGATAAACTCATCTTT CALGEFGSYVSNHTDKLIF
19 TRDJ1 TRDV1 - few TGTGCTCTTGGGGAACTGCCCCTACGAAAGGTCTGGCGCTTCCATAAACTCATCTTT CALGELPLRKVWRFHKLIF
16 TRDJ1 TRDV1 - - TGTGCTCTTGGGGATTCTCGACTTCCTCCTACCGATAAACTCATCTTT CALGDSRLPPTDKLIF
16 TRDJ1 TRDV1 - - TGTGCTCTTGGGGAAAAAGGATTCGGGCACACCGATAAACTCATCTTT CALGEKGFGHTDKLIF
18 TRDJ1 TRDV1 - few TGTGCTCTTGGGGAACGCCCAGGTCGGGGACCGGTGGGTGATAAACTCATCTTT CALGERPGRGPVGDKLIF
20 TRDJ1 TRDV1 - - TGTGCTCTTGGGGAACTAGGTCCCCTCTCGACACTCCTGGGCACCGATAAACTCATCTTT CALGELGPLSTLLGTDKLIF